A single sample is the source of the 4 T cell receptor beta chains below, sequenced in a study of beta chain features in type 1 diabetes (dated by TCRdb to about 2018). Paper-wide results and their limitations: In all four CD4+ subsets, TCRB CDR3 length was moderately but significantly shorter in type 1 diabetes patients.

These receptors' targets are unknown. Library prep was done by the immunoSEQ multiplex PCR assay. All of the isolated RNA was reverse transcribed with the High Capacity cDNA Reverse Transcription Kit, so expressed TCRB transcripts were sequenced. Not all clones reach the TCRdb copy of this immuneACCESS table, which keeps in-frame sequences only. Checked studies attribute under half of the gap to unresolved V genes and leave the rest unexplained. The sample table contains roughly 150,000 clones; only one count was recorded for 7% to 9% of them. In total, the top ten clones hold about 0.5% of the sample. Sequences were obtained from central memory CD4+ T cells from blood. Receptors were obtained from a young man with type 1 diabetes.

This clone was counted only a few times. V and J are TRBV29-1 and TRBJ1-1; no firm D call. The CDR3 totals 13 residues. Germline loops: CDR1 SQVTM, CDR2 ANQGSEA. V lost 4 bases, J lost 1 base, and 10 bases lay in between. CDR3: CSVVPQANTEAFF. CDR3 DNA sequence: TGCAGCGTTGTACCCCAGGCGAACACTGAAGCTTTCTTT. Full variable domain (rest looked up from reference TRBV29-1 and TRBJ1-1): SAVISQKPSRDICQRGTSLTIQCQVDSQVTMMFWYRQQPGQSLTLIATANQGSEATYESGFVIDKFPISRPNLTFSTLTVSNMSPEDSSIYLCSVVPQANTEAFFGQGTRLTVV.

This clone was detected a few times. This chain links TRBV29-1 with TRBJ1-1; TRBD1 is a possible D gene (5 bases). Trimming cost V 3 bases and J 4 bases, with 12 bases left between them. Germline V CDR1 and CDR2: SQVTM, ANQGSEA. The CDR3 is 13 amino acids. CDR3 amino acids: CSVERGEGTEAFF. DNA for the CDR3: TGCAGCGTTGAGCGGGGGGAGGGCACTGAAGCTTTCTTT.

This rearrangement joins TRBV9 to TRBJ2-1; D call uncertain. The CDR3 is 14 amino acids. From germline, CDR1 is SGDLS and CDR2 YYNGEE. Trimming took off 0 bases at V and 7 bases at J, with 11 bases between the two ends. The CDR3 DNA reads as TGTGCCAGCAGCGTAGCCCAGGTCAGGAATGAGCAGTTCTTC. Protein product: CASSVAQVRNEQFF.

This clone has more than one count but fewer than ten. The gene calls are TRBV4-1 and TRBJ2-2; D ambiguous. This CDR3 is built from 13 residues. Deletions cut 6 bases from V and 7 bases from J, with 12 bases between. The germline gives CDR1 MGHRA, CDR2 YSYEKL. The CDR3 bases are TGCGCCAGCAGACCTCTAGAAGGCGGGGAGCTGTTTTTT. Translated, it gives CASRPLEGGELFF.